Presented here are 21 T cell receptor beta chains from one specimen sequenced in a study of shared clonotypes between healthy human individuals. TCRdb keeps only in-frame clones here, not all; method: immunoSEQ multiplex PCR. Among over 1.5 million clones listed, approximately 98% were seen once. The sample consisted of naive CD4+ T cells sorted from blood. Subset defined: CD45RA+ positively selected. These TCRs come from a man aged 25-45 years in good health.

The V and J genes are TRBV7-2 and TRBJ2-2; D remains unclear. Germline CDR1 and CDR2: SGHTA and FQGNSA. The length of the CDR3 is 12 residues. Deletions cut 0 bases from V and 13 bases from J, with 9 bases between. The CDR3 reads CASSLAKGTLFF. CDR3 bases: TGTGCCAGCAGCTTAGCTAAGGGAACGCTGTTTTTT.

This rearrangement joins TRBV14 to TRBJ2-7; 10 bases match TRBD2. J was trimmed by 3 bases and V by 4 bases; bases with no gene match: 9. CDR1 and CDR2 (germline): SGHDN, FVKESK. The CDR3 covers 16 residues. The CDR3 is CASSLPPSGRVYEQYF. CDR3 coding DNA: TGTGCCAGCAGCCTCCCCCCCAGCGGGAGGGTCTACGAGCAGTACTTC.

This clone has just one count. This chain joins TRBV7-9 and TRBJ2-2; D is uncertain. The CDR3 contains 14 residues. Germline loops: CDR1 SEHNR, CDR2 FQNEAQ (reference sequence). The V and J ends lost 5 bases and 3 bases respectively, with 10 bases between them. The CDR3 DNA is TGTGCCAGCAGCGTAAACCGCTACACCGGGGAGCTGTTTTTT. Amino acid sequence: CASSVNRYTGELFF.

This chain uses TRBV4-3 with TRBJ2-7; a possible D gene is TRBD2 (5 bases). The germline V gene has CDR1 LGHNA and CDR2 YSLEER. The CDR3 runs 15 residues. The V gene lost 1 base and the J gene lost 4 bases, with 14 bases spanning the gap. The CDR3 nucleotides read TGCGCCAGCAGCCAAGGGACTCTCCGGGGTTACGAGCAGTACTTC. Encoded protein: CASSQGTLRGYEQYF.

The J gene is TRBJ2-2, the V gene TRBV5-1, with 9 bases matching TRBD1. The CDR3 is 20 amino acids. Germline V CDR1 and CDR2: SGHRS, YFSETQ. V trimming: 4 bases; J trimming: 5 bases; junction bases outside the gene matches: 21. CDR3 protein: CASSPPPGTGRGLSTGELFF. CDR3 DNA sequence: TGCGCCAGCAGCCCCCCTCCCGGGACAGGGAGAGGACTTTCGACCGGGGAGCTGTTTTTT.

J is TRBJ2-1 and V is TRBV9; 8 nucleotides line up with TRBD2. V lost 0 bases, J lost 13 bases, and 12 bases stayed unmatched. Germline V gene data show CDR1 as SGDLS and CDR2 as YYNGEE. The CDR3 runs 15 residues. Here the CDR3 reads CASSVEDGRASLQFF. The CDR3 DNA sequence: TGTGCCAGCAGCGTAGAGGACGGGAGGGCCTCGTTACAGTTCTTC.

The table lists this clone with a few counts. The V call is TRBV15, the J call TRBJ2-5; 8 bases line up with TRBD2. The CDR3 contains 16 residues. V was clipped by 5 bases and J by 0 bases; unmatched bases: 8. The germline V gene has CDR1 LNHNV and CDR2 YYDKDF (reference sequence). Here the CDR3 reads CATSGGTRVHQETQYF. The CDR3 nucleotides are TGTGCCACCAGCGGCGGGACTAGGGTACACCAAGAGACCCAGTACTTC. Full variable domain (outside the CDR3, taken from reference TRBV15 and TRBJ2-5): DAMVIQNPRYQVTQFGKPVTLSCSQTLNHNVMYWYQQKSSQAPKLLFHYYDKDFNNEADTPDNFQSRRPNTSFCFLDIRSPGLGDTAMYLCATSGGTRVHQETQYFGPGTRLLVL.

The CDR3 spells CASTGGGTGDFEQYF. The CDR3 DNA reads as TGTGCCAGCACAGGTGGTGGGACAGGGGATTTCGAGCAGTACTTC. V and J are TRBV28 and TRBJ2-7; 10 nucleotides match TRBD1. Per germline, CDR1 MDHEN and CDR2 SYDVKM. The CDR3 consists of 15 residues. V lost 7 bases, J lost 6 bases, and 12 bases stayed unmatched.

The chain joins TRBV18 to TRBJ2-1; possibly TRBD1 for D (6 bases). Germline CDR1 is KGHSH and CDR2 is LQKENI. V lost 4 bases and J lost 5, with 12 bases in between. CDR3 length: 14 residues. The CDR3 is CASSRMDSDNEQFF. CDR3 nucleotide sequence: TGTGCCAGCTCACGAATGGACAGCGACAATGAGCAGTTCTTC.

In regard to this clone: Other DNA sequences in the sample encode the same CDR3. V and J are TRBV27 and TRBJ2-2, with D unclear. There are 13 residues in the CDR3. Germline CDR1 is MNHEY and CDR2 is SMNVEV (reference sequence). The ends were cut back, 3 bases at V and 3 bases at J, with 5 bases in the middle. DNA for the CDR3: TGTGCCAGCAGTTTGTTCGACACCGGGGAGCTGTTTTTT. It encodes CASSLFDTGELFF.

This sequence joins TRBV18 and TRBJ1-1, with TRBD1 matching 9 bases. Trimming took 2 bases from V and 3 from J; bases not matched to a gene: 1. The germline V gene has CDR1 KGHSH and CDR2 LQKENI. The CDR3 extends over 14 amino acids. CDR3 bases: TGTGCCAGCTCACCAACAGGGGGCTACACTGAAGCTTTCTTT. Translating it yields CASSPTGGYTEAFF.

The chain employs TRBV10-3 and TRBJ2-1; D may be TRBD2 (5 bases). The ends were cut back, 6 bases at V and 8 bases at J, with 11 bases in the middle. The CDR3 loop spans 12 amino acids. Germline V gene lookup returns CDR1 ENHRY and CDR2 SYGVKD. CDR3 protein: CAISWTEDEQFF. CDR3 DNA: TGTGCCATCAGCTGGACTGAGGATGAGCAGTTCTTC.

CDR3 residues: CSVERGGSGKGTDTQYF. In DNA, the CDR3 is TGCAGCGTTGAGAGGGGGGGTAGCGGGAAAGGGACAGATACGCAGTATTTT. This chain joins TRBV29-1 and TRBJ2-3; 8 bases line up with TRBD2. The CDR3 spans 17 residues. The V segment lost 3 bases and the J segment 3 bases; nucleotides outside the gene matches: 14. The germline CDR1 and CDR2 sequences are SQVTM and ANQGSEA.

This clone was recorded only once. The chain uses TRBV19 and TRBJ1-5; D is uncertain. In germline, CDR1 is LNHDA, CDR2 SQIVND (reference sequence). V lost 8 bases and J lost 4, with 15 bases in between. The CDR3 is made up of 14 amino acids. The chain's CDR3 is CASLWSASNQPQHF. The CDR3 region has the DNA TGTGCCAGTCTTTGGTCGGCGTCTAATCAGCCCCAGCATTTT.

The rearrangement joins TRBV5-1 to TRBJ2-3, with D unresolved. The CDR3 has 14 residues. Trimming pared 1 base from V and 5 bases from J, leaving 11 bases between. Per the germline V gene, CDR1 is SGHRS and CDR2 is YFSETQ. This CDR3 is CASSLSPSEDTQYF. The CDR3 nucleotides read TGCGCCAGCAGCTTGTCCCCGTCGGAAGATACGCAGTATTTT.

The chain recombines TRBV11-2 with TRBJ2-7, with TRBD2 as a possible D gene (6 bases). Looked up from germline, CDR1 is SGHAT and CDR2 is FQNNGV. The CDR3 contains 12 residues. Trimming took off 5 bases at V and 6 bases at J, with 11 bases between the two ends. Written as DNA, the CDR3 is TGTGCCAGCAGCGGGACGGGACTCGAGCAGTACTTC. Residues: CASSGTGLEQYF.

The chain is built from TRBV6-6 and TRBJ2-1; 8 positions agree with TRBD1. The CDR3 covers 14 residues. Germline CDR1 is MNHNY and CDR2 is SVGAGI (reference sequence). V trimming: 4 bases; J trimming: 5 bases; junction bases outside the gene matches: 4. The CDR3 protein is CASSWDRRNNEQFF. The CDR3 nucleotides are TGTGCCAGCAGTTGGGACAGGCGAAACAATGAGCAGTTCTTC.

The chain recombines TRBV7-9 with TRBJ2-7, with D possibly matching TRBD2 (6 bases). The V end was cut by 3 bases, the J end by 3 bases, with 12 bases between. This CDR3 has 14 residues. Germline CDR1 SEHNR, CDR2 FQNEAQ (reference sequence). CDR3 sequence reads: CASSLGLGYYEQYF. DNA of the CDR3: TGTGCCAGCAGCTTGGGACTGGGATACTACGAGCAGTACTTC.

For the CDR3, the DNA is TGTGCCAGCAGCGCAGGACAGGGACTCTACGAGCAGTACTTC. It translates to CASSAGQGLYEQYF. This chain links TRBV9 with TRBJ2-7, with TRBD1 matching 8 bases. The V segment lost 3 bases and the J segment 3 bases; nucleotides outside the gene matches: 5. CDR1 and CDR2 from the germline V gene are SGDLS and YYNGEE. The CDR3 has 14 residues.

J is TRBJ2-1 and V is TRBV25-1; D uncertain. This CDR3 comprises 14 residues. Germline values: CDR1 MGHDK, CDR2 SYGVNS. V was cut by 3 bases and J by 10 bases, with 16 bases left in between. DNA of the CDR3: TGTGCCAGCAGTGACTCACCTCTAAGGCTCGAGCAGTTCTTC. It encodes CASSDSPLRLEQFF.

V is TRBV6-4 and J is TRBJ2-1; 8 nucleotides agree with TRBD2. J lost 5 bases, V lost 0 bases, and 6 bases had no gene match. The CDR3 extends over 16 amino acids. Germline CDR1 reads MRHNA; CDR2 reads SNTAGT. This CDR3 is CASSDSGGRRDNEQFF. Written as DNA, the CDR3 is TGTGCCAGCAGTGACTCTGGCGGGAGGCGCGACAATGAGCAGTTCTTC.